Below are 29 T cell receptor beta chains sequenced from a single sample in a study of cytomegalovirus exposure and HLA in healthy donors. The PCR used 60 Vbeta and 13 Jbeta primers. The assay was immunoSEQ multiplex PCR, and TCRdb's table has in-frame clones only and misses some. The sample shows tens of thousands of clones, 55% to 70% of them seen only once. Material: PBMCs. The source is a woman aged 45-60 years in good health and CMV-seronegative.

J is TRBJ2-1 and V is TRBV2; 7 bases are shared with TRBD1. The junction had 2 bases not matched to a gene; V was cut back by 5 bases and J by 4 bases. The germline CDR1 and CDR2 sequences are SNHLY and FYNNEI. The CDR3 loop spans 13 amino acids. CDR3 sequence: CASSTTGYNEQFF. The CDR3, as DNA: TGTGCCAGCAGTACGACAGGGTACAATGAGCAGTTCTTC.

This clone was seen a handful of times. The chain uses TRBV2 and TRBJ1-4; a weak D match, TRBD1 (6 bases). Germline V lookup: CDR1 SNHLY, CDR2 FYNNEI. V was pared by 8 bases and J by 8 bases, with 15 bases between. The CDR3 runs to 13 residues. CDR3 region: CASLRGRGEKLFF. The CDR3 nucleotides are TGTGCCAGCCTCAGGGGAAGGGGGGAAAAACTGTTTTTT.

In its sample, this clone was seen a few times. The V gene is TRBV5-5, the J gene TRBJ2-1; no clear D. The CDR3 contains 14 residues. V lost 0 bases and J lost 5, with 9 bases in between. CDR1 and CDR2 (germline): SGHKS, YYEKEE (reference sequence). CDR3 residues: CASSLAPSDNEQFF. In nucleotides, the CDR3 is TGTGCCAGCAGCTTGGCCCCCTCTGACAATGAGCAGTTCTTC.

This clone was observed a few times. Within the sample, other DNA sequences also encode this same CDR3. The J gene is TRBJ1-5, the V gene TRBV27, with D possibly matching TRBD1 (6 bases). Germline V gene data show CDR1 as MNHEY and CDR2 as SMNVEV (reference sequence). V was cut by 6 bases and J by 2 bases, with 8 bases left in between. The CDR3 contains 13 residues. For the CDR3, the DNA is TGTGCCAGCAGCCCAGGGGGCAATCAGCCCCAGCATTTT. This translates into CASSPGGNQPQHF.

CDR3 nucleotides: TGTGCCAGCAGCGTCACCGGGACAGGGGGGTCTGGAAACACCATATATTTT. Translated: CASSVTGTGGSGNTIYF. The J gene is TRBJ1-3, the V gene TRBV9; 11 bases are a match to TRBD1. With V trimmed by 2 bases and J by 1 base, 5 bases remained unmatched. Germline lookup yields CDR1 SGDLS and CDR2 YYNGEE. The CDR3 is 17 amino acids.

V and J are TRBV27 and TRBJ1-5; 9 positions match TRBD1. The CDR3 has 14 residues. The V gene's germline CDR1 is MNHEY and CDR2 SMNVEV (reference sequence). The junction had 3 bases not matched to a gene; V was cut back by 5 bases and J by 4 bases. CDR3 protein: CASSLDRGNQPQHF. The CDR3 nucleotides are TGTGCCAGCAGTCTAGACAGGGGGAATCAGCCCCAGCATTTT.

This clone was detected a few times. The rearrangement joins TRBV30 to TRBJ2-1; TRBD2 agrees at 7 bases. The CDR3 is 14 residues long. CDR1 is GTSNPN, CDR2 SVGIG, per germline (reference sequence). V dropped 2 bases and J dropped 3; count of bases not matched to a gene: 4. Here the CDR3 reads CAWSSTSVYNEQFF. The CDR3 DNA reads TGTGCCTGGAGTAGCACTAGCGTCTACAATGAGCAGTTCTTC.

J is TRBJ2-2 and V is TRBV5-1; 7 bases map to TRBD1. The CDR3 is made up of 16 amino acids. The J segment lost 3 bases and the V segment lost 0 bases, leaving 5 bases of the junction unmatched. The germline CDR1 and CDR2 sequences are SGHRS and YFSETQ. The CDR3 here is CASSLASTGDTGELFF. In DNA, the CDR3 is TGCGCCAGCAGCTTGGCGTCCACAGGGGACACCGGGGAGCTGTTTTTT.

The rearrangement links TRBV7-3 to TRBJ2-1; 12 bases are shared with TRBD2. The CDR3 extends over 15 amino acids. The germline V gene has CDR1 SGHTA and CDR2 FQGTGA. V shed 2 bases, J shed 4 bases, and the junction held 0 bases outside the gene matches. CDR3 region: CASSLGLAGYNEQFF. In DNA, the CDR3 is TGTGCCAGCAGCTTAGGACTAGCGGGATACAATGAGCAGTTCTTC. The whole variable domain, filled in from reference TRBV7-3 and TRBJ2-1, reads GAGVSQTPSNKVTEKGKYVELRCDPISGHTALYWYRQSLGQGPEFLIYFQGTGAADDSGLPNDRFFAVRPEGSVSTLKIQRTERGDSAVYLCASSLGLAGYNEQFFGPGTRLTVL.

The chain combines TRBV25-1 with TRBJ2-3; TRBD2 matches at 8 bases. The CDR3 covers 15 residues. V trimming: 3 bases; J trimming: 4 bases; junction bases outside the gene matches: 6. Germline-derived CDR1 and CDR2 are MGHDK and SYGVNS. CDR3 in amino acids: CASSDRSGLADTQYF. CDR3 nucleotides: TGTGCCAGCAGTGACCGGTCGGGACTAGCAGATACGCAGTATTTT. The whole variable domain, filled in from reference TRBV25-1 and TRBJ2-3, reads EADIYQTPRYLVIGTGKKITLECSQTMGHDKMYWYQQDPGMELHLIHYSYGVNSTEKGDLSSESTVSRIRTEHFPLTLESARPSHTSQYLCASSDRSGLADTQYFGPGTRLTVL.

As for this clone: Other DNA sequences in the sample encode the same CDR3. The chain is built from TRBV5-1 and TRBJ2-7, with D possibly matching TRBD1 (5 bases). CDR1 is SGHRS, CDR2 YFSETQ, per germline. V was trimmed by 1 base and J by 3 bases, leaving 8 bases between them. This CDR3 spans 13 amino acids. The CDR3 nucleotides read TGCGCCAGCAGCTTGCAGGGCGGCTACGAGCAGTACTTC. Residues: CASSLQGGYEQYF. Filled out from reference TRBV5-1 and TRBJ2-7, the complete variable domain reads KAGVTQTPRYLIKTRGQQVTLSCSPISGHRSVSWYQQTPGQGLQFLFEYFSETQRNKGNFPGRFSGRQFSNSRSEMNVSTLELGDSALYLCASSLQGGYEQYFGPGTRLTVT.

This clone was counted only a few times. The chain joins TRBV28 to TRBJ1-2; the D is unclear. Germline CDR1 and CDR2: MDHEN and SYDVKM. This CDR3 has 16 residues. V was clipped by 3 bases and J by 7 bases, with 21 bases between them. The CDR3 DNA sequence: TGTGCCAGCAGTTTTTTGTCCCGGTCATTGAATGTTGGCTACACCTTC. It translates to CASSFLSRSLNVGYTF.

The count of this clone is one. The rearrangement uses TRBV19 and TRBJ1-1; D might be TRBD1 (6 bases). The CDR3 is 15 amino acids. V lost 5 bases, J lost 1 base, and 14 bases lay in between. Germline CDR1 is LNHDA and CDR2 is SQIVND (reference sequence). The DNA of the CDR3 is TGTGCCAGTAGTCCCCGACAGGTGACGAACACTGAAGCTTTCTTT. Translation: CASSPRQVTNTEAFF.

V gene TRBV19 combines with J gene TRBJ1-1, with TRBD1 identical over 7 bases. The germline V gene encodes CDR1 LNHDA and CDR2 SQIVND (reference sequence). This CDR3 is built from 15 residues. V lost 3 bases, J lost 3 bases, and 7 bases stayed unmatched. The CDR3 nucleotides are TGTGCCAGTAGTATGTCTGCCAGGGGGGACACTGAAGCTTTCTTT. It translates to CASSMSARGDTEAFF. Complete variable domain (other parts from reference TRBV19 and TRBJ1-1): DGGITQSPKYLFRKEGQNVTLSCEQNLNHDAMYWYRQDPGQGLRLIYYSQIVNDFQKGDIAEGYSVSREKKESFPLTVTSAQKNPTAFYLCASSMSARGDTEAFFGQGTRLTVV.

V and J are TRBV7-2 and TRBJ2-3; 9 nucleotides agree with TRBD2. Germline-derived CDR1 and CDR2 are SGHTA and FQGNSA. The CDR3 extends over 16 amino acids. V lost 0 bases to trimming and J lost 3 bases; unmatched junction nucleotides: 4. The CDR3 loop reads CASSLAATSGTDTQYF. CDR3 nucleotide sequence: TGTGCCAGCAGCTTAGCGGCGACTAGCGGTACAGATACGCAGTATTTT.

This clone occurred a few times. The chain couples TRBV10-3 to TRBJ2-7, with TRBD1 matching over 11 bases. This CDR3 contains 15 residues. Germline V lookup: CDR1 ENHRY, CDR2 SYGVKD. With 4 bases clipped from V and 6 bases from J, the junction kept 8 bases outside the gene matches. The chain's CDR3 is CAISAGDRGISEQYF. The CDR3, as DNA: TGTGCCATCAGTGCGGGGGACAGGGGGATTAGCGAGCAGTACTTC.

The V gene is TRBV5-4, the J gene TRBJ1-1; D unclear. The CDR3 loop spans 14 amino acids. From germline, CDR1 is SGHNT and CDR2 YYREEE (reference sequence). The ends were cut back, 2 bases at V and 5 bases at J, with 13 bases in the middle. CDR3 coding DNA: TGTGCCAGCAGCTTTAGTTTCGGGGAAACTGAAGCTTTCTTT. As protein: CASSFSFGETEAFF.

This clone was observed a handful of times. The rearrangement links TRBV23-1 to TRBJ2-1; the match to TRBD2 covers 9 bases. Being an ORF, TRBV23-1 has a function that is uncertain. The CDR3 has 15 amino acids. V dropped 0 bases and J dropped 8; count of bases not matched to a gene: 5. The DNA for the CDR3 is TGCGCCAGCAGTCAATCGGCGGGGGGGAACGATGAGCAGTTCTTC. This gives the protein CASSQSAGGNDEQFF.

The genes are TRBV7-2 and TRBJ2-5; 7 bases agree with TRBD2. Germline V gene lookup returns CDR1 SGHTA and CDR2 FQGNSA. The CDR3 has 15 residues. The V gene end was trimmed by 5 bases and the J gene end by 4 bases; junction bases not matched to a gene: 10. This CDR3 is CASSRSSSGAETQYF. CDR3 DNA sequence: TGTGCCAGCAGCAGATCTTCCAGCGGGGCAGAGACCCAGTACTTC.

This clone counts as medium-sized. The chain recombines TRBV29-1 with TRBJ2-2; 7 bases line up with TRBD1. Unmatched junction bases numbered 18, after V lost 6 bases and J lost 5 bases. Germline values: CDR1 SQVTM, CDR2 ANQGSEA. The CDR3 sequence is 17 residues long. The CDR3 loop is CSVRGEPGQINTGELFF. The CDR3 DNA sequence: TGCAGCGTACGAGGGGAGCCGGGACAGATCAATACCGGGGAGCTGTTTTTT.

The V and J genes are TRBV7-3 and TRBJ1-1; the match to TRBD1 covers 8 bases. Germline V gene sequence: CDR1 SGHTA, CDR2 FQGTGA. The CDR3 spans 14 residues. Germline trimming cut 2 bases from V and 3 bases from J; bases unmatched to any gene: 2. The CDR3 here is CASSLQGAHTEAFF. As DNA, the CDR3 is TGTGCCAGCAGCTTACAGGGGGCGCACACTGAAGCTTTCTTT.

The J gene is TRBJ1-1, the V gene TRBV15; 7 positions agree with TRBD1. This CDR3 has 15 residues. Per the germline V gene, CDR1 is LNHNV and CDR2 is YYDKDF (reference sequence). V dropped 0 bases and J dropped 6; count of bases not matched to a gene: 7. CDR3 sequence: CATSRELGGGAEAFF. DNA for the CDR3: TGTGCCACCAGCAGAGAATTAGGGGGCGGAGCTGAAGCTTTCTTT.

The chain recombines TRBV7-3 with TRBJ2-7; 8 bases match TRBD1. The germline V gene has CDR1 SGHTA and CDR2 FQGTGA. The CDR3 runs 16 residues. V trimming: 5 bases; J trimming: 3 bases; junction bases outside the gene matches: 12. The CDR3 DNA is TGTGCCAGCAGCGAAAGTCGGGGACAGGCCAACTACGAGCAGTACTTC. As protein: CASSESRGQANYEQYF.

This clone was observed a few times. V usage is TRBV19 and J usage is TRBJ2-5; TRBD2 matches 7 bases. The V gene's germline CDR1 is LNHDA and CDR2 SQIVND (reference sequence). V trimming: 9 bases; J trimming: 2 bases; junction bases outside the gene matches: 18. The CDR3 has 17 amino acids. Written as DNA, the CDR3 is TGTGCCAGCTCATCGGGAGCGGCTAGCGGAGTACAAGAGACCCAGTACTTC. As protein: CASSSGAASGVQETQYF.

This clone has a single count. V gene TRBV11-3 combines with J gene TRBJ2-7; D is perhaps TRBD2 (5 bases). Germline V gives CDR1 SGHNT, CDR2 YENEEA. The CDR3 contains 14 residues. V lost 5 bases and J lost 5, with 16 bases in between. The DNA of the CDR3 is TGTGCCAGCAGCCCAGAGGGCGCGTCCCACGAGCAGTACTTC. It is translated as CASSPEGASHEQYF.

CDR3 amino acids: CASSRTADNEQFF. CDR3 nucleotides: TGTGCCAGCAGCCGTACAGCGGACAATGAGCAGTTCTTC. The chain links TRBV7-3 to TRBJ2-1; tentatively, D is TRBD2 (5 bases). This CDR3 contains 13 residues. Germline CDR1 and CDR2: SGHTA and FQGTGA. Trimming took 5 bases from V and 5 from J, leaving 10 bases between them.

The chain carries TRBV5-1 and TRBJ1-4; 8 nucleotides line up with TRBD1. The J segment lost 8 bases and the V segment lost 4 bases, leaving 7 bases of the junction unmatched. Germline CDR1 is SGHRS and CDR2 is YFSETQ. The length of the CDR3 is 14 residues. The CDR3 here is CASSPGQGGEKLFF. CDR3 nucleotides: TGCGCCAGCAGCCCCGGACAGGGTGGCGAAAAACTGTTTTTT. Drawing the rest from reference TRBV5-1 and TRBJ1-4, the complete variable domain is KAGVTQTPRYLIKTRGQQVTLSCSPISGHRSVSWYQQTPGQGLQFLFEYFSETQRNKGNFPGRFSGRQFSNSRSEMNVSTLELGDSALYLCASSPGQGGEKLFFGSGTQLSVL.

The rearrangement links TRBV28 to TRBJ2-4; the match to TRBD2 covers 8 bases. The CDR3 covers 16 residues. The ends lost 8 bases at V and 8 bases at J; junction bases unmatched: 17. The germline CDR1 and CDR2 sequences are MDHEN and SYDVKM. CDR3 sequence: CASSPGGGKGRDIQYF. The CDR3 region has the DNA TGTGCCAGCTCTCCCGGGGGGGGAAAGGGGAGAGACATTCAGTACTTC.

This clone was detected only a few times. The chain employs TRBV5-6 and TRBJ2-6; D not certain. The CDR3 runs 16 residues. The germline V gene encodes CDR1 SGHDT and CDR2 YYEEEE. Trimming stripped 0 bases from V and 0 bases from J, with 7 bases between. The CDR3 region has the DNA TGTGCCAGCAGCTTGGTATTGGCCTCTGGGGCCAACGTCCTGACTTTC. Translating gives CASSLVLASGANVLTF.